The 19 T cell receptor beta chains below all came from one sample that was sequenced in a study of blood T cell repertoires in COVID-19. This table comes from immunoSEQ multiplex PCR, and its TCRdb copy is limited to in-frame clones, with some not included. The table lists more than 50,000 clones, roughly 90% of them singletons. Sequences were obtained from peripheral blood. The source of these receptors is a human donor with active COVID-19. The donor label of this sample is uncertain.

This clone came up a few times. This chain uses TRBV6-1 with TRBJ1-6, with D possibly being TRBD1 (6 bases). CDR1 is MNHNS, CDR2 SASEGT, per germline. V was trimmed by 2 bases and J by 0 bases, leaving 14 bases between them. This CDR3 spans 18 amino acids. CDR3 nucleotides: TGTGCCAGCAGTGAAACTGGACAGTGGAGCTCCTATAATTCACCCCTCCACTTT. Translation gives CASSETGQWSSYNSPLHF.

The J gene is TRBJ2-1, the V gene TRBV27; 10 bases map to TRBD1. V lost 6 bases to trimming and J lost 5 bases; unmatched junction nucleotides: 4. The CDR3 totals 14 residues. Germline lookup yields CDR1 MNHEY and CDR2 SMNVEV (reference sequence). CDR3 sequence (DNA): TGTGCCAGCAGACGGACAGGGGGGAACAATGAGCAGTTCTTC. Its translation is CASRRTGGNNEQFF.

The rearrangement uses TRBV30 and TRBJ2-2; the D is unclear. Trimming took 2 bases from V and 6 from J, leaving 7 bases between them. Germline CDR1 is GTSNPN and CDR2 is SVGIG (reference sequence). The CDR3 spans 12 residues. CDR3 amino acids: CAWSRVAGELFF. The CDR3 DNA reads TGTGCCTGGAGTAGAGTGGCCGGGGAGCTGTTTTTT.

The chain combines TRBV12-3 or TRBV12-4 with TRBJ2-1, with D tentatively TRBD2 (6 bases). The CDR3 consists of 13 residues. V lost 3 bases to trimming and J lost 9 bases, with 12 bases between them. The CDR3 DNA reads TGTGCCAGCAGTTTCGGTCAGGGAGGTGAGCAGTTCTTC. It yields the protein CASSFGQGGEQFF.

In DNA form, the CDR3 reads TGTGCCAGCAGCCTATTTGGGTGTAGCGGAACTTACGAGCAGTACTTC. Translated: CASSLFGCSGTYEQYF. The gene calls are TRBV21-1 and TRBJ2-7; the table assigns TRBD2, which was not confirmed against the DNA. TRBV21-1 counts as a pseudogene. This CDR3 is built from 16 residues.

The chain couples TRBV7-9 to TRBJ2-1, with a tentative D call TRBD2 (5 bases). The V end lost 1 base, the J end lost 7 bases, and 5 bases lay between the germline ends. CDR3 length equals 12 residues. The germline CDR1 and CDR2 sequences are SEHNR and FQNEAQ (reference sequence). CDR3 loop: CASSLGLNEQFF. DNA of the CDR3: TGTGCCAGCAGCTTAGGACTAAATGAGCAGTTCTTC.

This rearrangement joins TRBV24-1 to TRBJ2-1; a possible D gene is TRBD1 (6 bases). The CDR3 has 15 amino acids. Trimming left V 3 bases short and J 2 bases short, with 10 bases between. Germline V gives CDR1 KGHDR, CDR2 SFDVKD. The CDR3 loop reads CATSDGGPTYNEQFF. The DNA of the CDR3 is TGTGCCACCAGTGATGGGGGCCCGACCTACAATGAGCAGTTCTTC.

The V call is TRBV10-2, the J call TRBJ2-1; 9 bases match TRBD2. Germline CDR1 WSHSY, CDR2 SAAADI. This CDR3 comprises 14 residues. Trimming at V came to 6 bases and at J to 12 bases, leaving 12 bases not matched to a gene. The CDR3 loop reads CASSPGLAAGGQFF. As DNA, the CDR3 is TGCGCCAGCAGCCCGGGACTAGCTGCGGGGGGGCAGTTCTTC.

The chain recombines TRBV7-2 with TRBJ2-1; 7 nucleotides agree with TRBD1. CDR1 is SGHTA, CDR2 FQGNSA, per germline. With 3 bases clipped from V and 0 bases from J, the junction kept 5 bases outside the gene matches. The CDR3 consists of 16 residues. The CDR3 coding sequence is TGTGCCAGCAGCTTGGGACAGCTCCTCTCCTACAATGAGCAGTTCTTC. Protein product: CASSLGQLLSYNEQFF.

The V gene is TRBV5-6, the J gene TRBJ2-7; TRBD2 might be the D (6 bases). Germline CDR1 SGHDT, CDR2 YYEEEE. The length of the CDR3 is 14 residues. V was trimmed by 5 bases and J by 9 bases, leaving 21 bases between them. The CDR3 nucleotides read TGTGCCAGCAGTTGGGGTAGGGGATCCGGGGGGCAGTACGTC. Its protein product is CASSWGRGSGGQYV.

This chain uses TRBV18 with TRBJ1-5, with D unclear. Germline CDR1 reads KGHSH; CDR2 reads LQKENI. The germline V and J ends were trimmed by 3 bases and 7 bases, with 10 bases remaining between them. This CDR3 region has 13 residues. The CDR3 spells CASSPDLGQPQHF. CDR3 bases: TGTGCCAGCTCACCGGATCTCGGGCAGCCCCAGCATTTT.

This clone was recorded a few times. The genes are TRBV4-1 and TRBJ2-7, with D tentatively TRBD2 (5 bases). V was shortened by 3 bases and J by 1 base, with 10 bases between the two germline ends. From germline, CDR1 is MGHRA and CDR2 YSYEKL. The CDR3 sequence is 14 residues long. In DNA form, the CDR3 reads TGCGCCAGCAGCCAGGGGAGTGGGTCCTACGAGCAGTACTTC. Its translation is CASSQGSGSYEQYF.

V usage is TRBV5-1 and J usage is TRBJ2-6, with 8 bases that match TRBD1. Germline loops: CDR1 SGHRS, CDR2 YFSETQ. The CDR3 consists of 19 residues. The V segment lost 4 bases and the J segment 1 base; nucleotides outside the gene matches: 13. This chain's CDR3 is CASSPGWAGGHSGANVLTF. In DNA form, the CDR3 reads TGCGCCAGCAGCCCGGGGTGGGCAGGGGGCCATTCTGGGGCCAACGTCCTGACTTTC.

The CDR3 coding sequence is TGTGCCAGCAGTGAGGGACTTGGCGGGTACGAGCAGTACGTC. This sequence encodes CASSEGLGGYEQYV. The J gene is TRBJ2-7, the V gene TRBV2; D may be TRBD2 (6 bases). Germline V lookup: CDR1 SNHLY, CDR2 FYNNEI. V was cut by 3 bases and J by 4 bases, with 13 bases left in between. The CDR3 totals 14 residues.

This sequence joins TRBV11-2 and TRBJ2-7, with TRBD1 as a possible D gene (6 bases). The V end was cut by 2 bases, the J end by 7 bases, with 15 bases between. From germline, CDR1 is SGHAT and CDR2 FQNNGV. The CDR3 sequence is 14 residues long. The CDR3 region is CASSLSRGHGEQYF. The CDR3 DNA reads as TGTGCCAGCAGCTTAAGCAGGGGACACGGGGAGCAGTACTTC.

This chain links TRBV30 with TRBJ2-2; D is ambiguous. Germline CDR1 and CDR2: GTSNPN and SVGIG (reference sequence). Trimming cost V 2 bases and J 6 bases, with 10 bases left between them. The CDR3 is 13 residues long. In DNA form, the CDR3 reads TGTGCCTGGAGTATGATGGGCGCCGGGGAGCTGTTTTTT. Protein product: CAWSMMGAGELFF.

The CDR3 loop is CASSLYPSVYEQYF. CDR3 sequence (DNA): TGTGCCAGCAGTTTATACCCTAGCGTCTACGAGCAGTACTTC. V is TRBV27 and J is TRBJ2-7; a possible D gene is TRBD2 (6 bases). Germline CDR1 MNHEY, CDR2 SMNVEV (reference sequence). Deletions cut 1 base from V and 3 bases from J, with 10 bases between. The CDR3 totals 14 residues.

The chain combines TRBV7-3 with TRBJ2-1; 7 bases are shared with TRBD1. The CDR3 is made up of 18 amino acids. The ends lost 5 bases at V and 0 bases at J; junction bases unmatched: 13. Per germline, CDR1 SGHTA and CDR2 FQGTGA. CDR3 in DNA: TGTGCCAGCAGCACACAGAGACAGGGCGAGAGCTCCTACAATGAGCAGTTCTTC. Amino acids: CASSTQRQGESSYNEQFF.

This chain links TRBV10-3 with TRBJ2-7, with 8 bases matching TRBD2. This CDR3 is built from 14 residues. Looked up from germline, CDR1 is ENHRY and CDR2 is SYGVKD. V lost 2 bases to trimming and J lost 3 bases; unmatched junction nucleotides: 3. Here the CDR3 DNA reads TGTGCCATCAGTGAGACTAGCGGCATCTACGAGCAGTACTTC. Amino acids: CAISETSGIYEQYF.